The rows below give T cell receptor beta chains drawn from one sample of a study of chemoradiotherapy in HPV16-positive cancers. Data came from immunoSEQ multiplex PCR; TCRdb stores just in-frame clones and leaves some out. The table has hundreds of clones, 80% to 95% seen once. The specimen comprised tumor tissue, sampled from a patient who underwent chemoradiotherapy. Receptor source: a human donor with HPV-associated anogenital cancer. The conserved cysteine and the conserved F or W are not part of the CDR3 here. Each record gives: clone size, D gene, V gene, J gene, CDR3 protein. A D gene is named only where the DNA matches it firmly. Size values are once, few and many counts, or a class for expanded clones, and some rows have none.

size: once; D: TRBD2; V: TRBV7-2; J: TRBJ2-5; CDR3: ASCKGLAPQTQY
size: .; D: TRBD2; V: TRBV11-3; J: TRBJ2-7; CDR3: ASSLGGLVYEQY
size: .; D: .; V: TRBV5-4; J: .; CDR3: ASSLSRGGSYEQY
size: .; D: .; V: TRBV7-2; J: .; CDR3: ASSSLRGGTYEQY
size: .; D: TRBD1; V: TRBV6-6; J: TRBJ2-7; CDR3: ASSQTGGSQY
size: .; D: .; V: TRBV27; J: TRBJ2-2; CDR3: ASSLYPGVGNTGELF
size: .; D: .; V: TRBV6-4; J: TRBJ2-3; CDR3: ASSEGTSTDTQY
size: .; D: .; V: TRBV11-3; J: TRBJ1-1; CDR3: ASSLGGAQGAEAF
size: .; D: .; V: TRBV7-9; J: TRBJ2-7; CDR3: ASSPGYEQY
size: .; D: TRBD1; V: TRBV6-5; J: TRBJ1-2; CDR3: ASTGGNYGYT
size: .; D: TRBD2; V: TRBV29-1; J: TRBJ2-5; CDR3: SVDLAGRRQETQY
size: once; D: .; V: TRBV29-1; J: TRBJ2-1; CDR3: SVGAESYNEQF
size: .; D: .; V: TRBV15; J: TRBJ2-5; CDR3: ATSRDGAEQETQY
size: .; D: .; V: TRBV6-1; J: TRBJ1-6; CDR3: ASSPDTSYNSPLH
size: .; D: TRBD1; V: TRBV5-6; J: TRBJ1-1; CDR3: ASSLNRGLRYMNTEAF
size: .; D: .; V: TRBV5-5; J: TRBJ1-4; CDR3: ASSQDLNEKLF
size: .; D: .; V: TRBV15; J: TRBJ1-5; CDR3: ATSRDRGKPQH
size: .; D: .; V: TRBV19; J: TRBJ2-5; CDR3: ASSRQETQY
size: few; D: .; V: TRBV2; J: TRBJ2-1; CDR3: ASSVGSASYNEQF
size: .; D: .; V: TRBV4-1; J: TRBJ2-5; CDR3: ASSQSETQY
size: few; D: .; V: TRBV27; J: TRBJ2-1; CDR3: ASISYNEQF
size: .; D: .; V: TRBV6-4; J: TRBJ2-3; CDR3: ASSDSAGSTDTQY
size: .; D: TRBD2; V: TRBV18; J: TRBJ2-7; CDR3: ASSPGTSGYEQY
size: .; D: .; V: TRBV10-3; J: TRBJ2-7; CDR3: AIKEGGMRYEQY
size: once; D: TRBD2; V: TRBV5-4; J: TRBJ2-1; CDR3: ASSPGTSGGLGEQF
size: .; D: .; V: TRBV29-1; J: TRBJ2-7; CDR3: SVYEQY